These 27 T cell receptor beta chains were all obtained from the same sample, sequenced in a study of beta chain features in type 1 diabetes. The whole isolated RNA underwent reverse transcription, so sequencing captured expressed TCRB transcripts. Clones were sequenced by immunoSEQ multiplex PCR, and TCRdb holds only the in-frame ones, with some missing. The sample has 38,000 or so clones, 64% seen once; the top ten hold over 2%. Sequenced sample: Tregs from blood. These receptors all stem from a woman aged 25-40 years in good health.

This rearrangement joins TRBV11-2 to TRBJ2-7; no reliable D call. This CDR3 has 13 residues. Germline loops: CDR1 SGHAT, CDR2 FQNNGV. Trimming stripped 4 bases from V and 10 bases from J, with 17 bases between. CDR3 region: CASSSPHGAEQYF. In nucleotides, the CDR3 is TGTGCCAGCAGCTCTCCTCACGGTGCGGAACAGTACTTC.

Notes on this clone: Compared with germline, one end of the junction differs, possibly owing to a read error. This chain uses TRBV4-3 with TRBJ2-5, with TRBD2 as a possible D gene (5 bases). Germline values: CDR1 LGHNA, CDR2 YSLEER. The CDR3 length is 15 residues. CDR3 DNA sequence: TGCGCCAGCCGCCAAGACCCGGGGTACGCAGAGACCCAGTACTTC. Residues: CASRQDPGYAETQYF.

The chain combines TRBV4-1 with TRBJ2-1, with 8 nucleotides matching TRBD2. The V and J ends lost 2 bases and 6 bases, in that order; junction bases with no gene match: 15. Germline V CDR1 and CDR2: MGHRA, YSYEKL. This CDR3 region has 18 residues. The CDR3 spells CASSQRPSSGSIPNEQFF. CDR3 nucleotide sequence: TGCGCCAGCAGCCAAAGACCCTCCAGCGGGAGTATCCCCAATGAGCAGTTCTTC.

The V gene is TRBV28, the J gene TRBJ1-1; 7 nucleotides agree with TRBD1. CDR3 size: 15 residues. The V gene's germline CDR1 is MDHEN and CDR2 SYDVKM. V was clipped by 3 bases and J by 3 bases; unmatched bases: 7. The CDR3 nucleotides read TGTGCCAGCAGTTTCGCAGGGGGTGTCGACACTGAAGCTTTCTTT. As protein: CASSFAGGVDTEAFF.

The DNA of the CDR3 is TGTGCCAGCAGCTTAGGCATGGGCGGGAATTTACAAGAGACCCAGTACTTC. Translation: CASSLGMGGNLQETQYF. The chain carries TRBV7-2 and TRBJ2-5; D is possibly TRBD2 (6 bases). This CDR3 region has 17 residues. Trimming left V 1 base short and J 2 bases short, with 17 bases between. The germline CDR1 and CDR2 sequences are SGHTA and FQGNSA.

The chain joins TRBV6-6 to TRBJ2-1; a possible D gene is TRBD1 (5 bases). Germline assignment: CDR1 MNHNY and CDR2 SVGAGI (reference sequence). The length of the CDR3 is 15 residues. Trimming removed 6 bases from V and 3 bases from J, with 15 bases in between. The CDR3 sequence: CASSPGYLIYNEQFF. In DNA, the CDR3 is TGTGCCAGCAGCCCAGGGTACCTGATCTACAATGAGCAGTTCTTC.

The chain links TRBV7-9 to TRBJ2-1; D perhaps matches TRBD2 (6 bases). CDR3 size: 13 residues. Trimming shortened V by 8 bases and J by 4 bases, and 12 bases separated the two germline ends. The germline CDR1 and CDR2 sequences are SEHNR and FQNEAQ (reference sequence). CDR3 in amino acids: CASSSGEYNEQFF. CDR3 DNA: TGTGCCAGCTCTTCGGGAGAGTACAATGAGCAGTTCTTC.

J is TRBJ1-1 and V is TRBV29-1, with D unresolved. The CDR3 contains 11 residues. V lost 4 bases, J lost 8 bases, and 11 bases lay in between. Germline CDR1 reads SQVTM; CDR2 reads ANQGSEA. CDR3 sequence (DNA): TGCAGCGTTGGCCAAAGAGGCGAAGCTTTCTTT. It specifies CSVGQRGEAFF.

V and J are TRBV5-1 and TRBJ1-1; 9 nucleotides match TRBD1. There are 14 residues in the CDR3. Germline-derived CDR1 and CDR2 are SGHRS and YFSETQ. Trimming at V came to 4 bases and at J to 6 bases, leaving 7 bases not matched to a gene. The CDR3 DNA sequence: TGCGCCAGCAGCGGGGGACAGGGTATCGCTGAAGCTTTCTTT. As protein: CASSGGQGIAEAFF.

The V call is TRBV30, the J call TRBJ2-5; 7 bases align to TRBD2. In germline, CDR1 is GTSNPN, CDR2 SVGIG (reference sequence). CDR3 length: 14 amino acids. V trimming: 4 bases; J trimming: 0 bases; junction bases outside the gene matches: 5. The chain's CDR3 is CAWKEGGHQETQYF. The DNA for the CDR3 is TGTGCCTGGAAGGAGGGAGGGCACCAAGAGACCCAGTACTTC.

The chain links TRBV28 to TRBJ2-3; D gene uncertain. The CDR3 sequence is 11 residues long. The germline CDR1 and CDR2 sequences are MDHEN and SYDVKM. Between the trimmed V and J ends, which lost 2 bases and 5 bases, there was a span of 2 bases. The CDR3 coding sequence is TGTGCCAGCAGTTTACTAGATACGCAGTATTTT. This sequence encodes CASSLLDTQYF.

The V gene is TRBV18, the J gene TRBJ2-4, with TRBD1 identical over 7 bases. J lost 3 bases, V lost 5 bases, and 7 bases had no gene match. The CDR3 covers 15 residues. Germline CDR1 is KGHSH and CDR2 is LQKENI. The CDR3 region has the DNA TGTGCCAGCTCAACCTACGACAGGGACAAAAACATTCAGTACTTC. It translates to CASSTYDRDKNIQYF. Full variable domain (remainder filled in from reference TRBV18 and TRBJ2-4): NAGVMQNPRHLVRRRGQEARLRCSPMKGHSHVYWYRQLPEEGLKFMVYLQKENIIDESGMPKERFSAEFPKEGPSILRIQQVVRGDSAAYFCASSTYDRDKNIQYFGAGTRLSVL.

V is TRBV7-2 and J is TRBJ2-7, with D maybe TRBD2 (6 bases). With 6 bases removed from V and 0 bases from J, the gap between germline ends came to 12 bases. The CDR3 is made up of 14 amino acids. Germline CDR1 and CDR2: SGHTA and FQGNSA. This CDR3 is CASRKLAASYEQYF. As DNA, the CDR3 is TGTGCCAGCAGAAAATTAGCGGCCTCCTACGAGCAGTACTTC.

This clone has more than one count but fewer than ten. The rearrangement uses TRBV19 and TRBJ1-1; D gene ambiguous. The V gene lost 8 bases and the J gene lost 0 bases, with 10 bases spanning the gap. Germline CDR1 LNHDA, CDR2 SQIVND (reference sequence). The CDR3 is made up of 13 amino acids. The CDR3 DNA follows: TGTGCCAGTCAGGCCAACGTGAACACTGAAGCTTTCTTT. Translation gives CASQANVNTEAFF. Full variable domain (rest looked up from reference TRBV19 and TRBJ1-1): DGGITQSPKYLFRKEGQNVTLSCEQNLNHDAMYWYRQDPGQGLRLIYYSQIVNDFQKGDIAEGYSVSREKKESFPLTVTSAQKNPTAFYLCASQANVNTEAFFGQGTRLTVV.

The gene calls are TRBV5-1 and TRBJ2-7; 8 bases map to TRBD2. V was clipped by 4 bases and J by 2 bases; unmatched bases: 2. The germline V gene has CDR1 SGHRS and CDR2 YFSETQ. The CDR3 sequence is 13 residues long. The DNA for the CDR3 is TGCGCCAGCAGCACGGGACTAGCCTACGAGCAGTACTTC. Amino acids: CASSTGLAYEQYF.

This clone was observed a handful of times. This chain connects TRBV7-9 to TRBJ1-4; D is undetermined. This CDR3 has 12 residues. The V end was cut by 5 bases, the J end by 7 bases, with 8 bases between. In germline, CDR1 is SEHNR, CDR2 FQNEAQ (reference sequence). CDR3 nucleotide sequence: TGTGCCAGCAGCCCGAGTGGTGAAAAACTGTTTTTT. Its translation is CASSPSGEKLFF.

This chain links TRBV28 with TRBJ1-2; D is possibly TRBD1 (6 bases). Per germline, CDR1 MDHEN and CDR2 SYDVKM. The ends were cut back, 7 bases at V and 6 bases at J, with 18 bases in the middle. The CDR3 is 14 residues long. As DNA, the CDR3 is TGTGCCAGCAAACGCATCGGGACACAAGATGGCTACACCTTC. It specifies CASKRIGTQDGYTF.

The V call is TRBV7-2, the J call TRBJ2-1, with 13 bases aligning to TRBD2. This CDR3 contains 18 residues. The germline CDR1 and CDR2 sequences are SGHTA and FQGNSA. The J segment lost 9 bases and the V segment lost 5 bases, leaving 16 bases of the junction unmatched. CDR3 region: CASSTRWFGTSGIGEQFF. In DNA form, the CDR3 reads TGTGCCAGCAGCACAAGATGGTTTGGGACTAGCGGGATTGGTGAGCAGTTCTTC.

This clone occurred a few times. V gene TRBV6-5 combines with J gene TRBJ1-5; 11 bases match TRBD1. The V gene's germline CDR1 is MNHEY and CDR2 SVGAGI. The CDR3 loop spans 15 amino acids. With 6 bases clipped from V and 8 bases from J, the junction kept 9 bases outside the gene matches. Written as DNA, the CDR3 is TGTGCCAGCAGCCTCGGACAGGGGGCATTTGAGCCCCAGCATTTT. Amino acid sequence: CASSLGQGAFEPQHF.

This clone occurred a few times. The chain has TRBV11-2 and TRBJ2-1; TRBD2 matches 8 bases. Germline CDR1 is SGHAT and CDR2 is FQNNGV. The ends lost 1 base at V and 3 bases at J; junction bases unmatched: 14. The CDR3 totals 19 residues. CDR3 sequence (DNA): TGTGCCAGCAGCTTAGTCAATTTGGGGAGCGGGAGATACTACAATGAGCAGTTCTTC. Its protein product is CASSLVNLGSGRYYNEQFF.

This chain uses TRBV6-5 with TRBJ1-2; perhaps TRBD1 as D (5 bases). V dropped 5 bases and J dropped 8 bases, with 15 bases sitting between them. Germline CDR1 is MNHEY and CDR2 is SVGAGI. The CDR3 is made up of 13 amino acids. The CDR3 DNA reads TGTGCCAGCAGTGCAGGGTTGCTGAACGGCTACACCTTC. It translates to CASSAGLLNGYTF.

This chain links TRBV7-2 with TRBJ2-3; 7 nucleotides agree with TRBD2. This CDR3 has 15 residues. Germline V lookup: CDR1 SGHTA, CDR2 FQGNSA. Unmatched junction bases numbered 9, after V lost 4 bases and J lost 5 bases. The CDR3, as DNA: TGTGCCAGCAGCTCGTCTTATGCGGGAGAAGATACGCAGTATTTT. Residues: CASSSSYAGEDTQYF.

In nucleotides, the CDR3 is TGTGCCTGGAGTGTACCCGGGGCGAACACCGGGGAGCTGTTTTTT. This codes for CAWSVPGANTGELFF. V is TRBV30 and J is TRBJ2-2; TRBD2 is a possible D gene (5 bases). V lost 0 bases, J lost 0 bases, and 8 bases lay in between. The CDR3 is 15 residues long. Germline V CDR1 and CDR2: GTSNPN, SVGIG (reference sequence).

J is TRBJ2-7 and V is TRBV7-9; 7 positions agree with TRBD1. The V gene end was trimmed by 5 bases and the J gene end by 4 bases; junction bases not matched to a gene: 2. The CDR3 length is 12 residues. Looked up from germline, CDR1 is SEHNR and CDR2 is FQNEAQ (reference sequence). CDR3 DNA sequence: TGTGCCAGCAGCGAGACAGGGTACGAGCAGTACTTC. This gives the protein CASSETGYEQYF.

The J gene is TRBJ1-6, the V gene TRBV2; 8 positions match TRBD1. The junction had 6 bases not matched to a gene; V was cut back by 6 bases and J by 8 bases. This CDR3 region has 14 residues. Germline CDR1 is SNHLY and CDR2 is FYNNEI. DNA of the CDR3: TGTGCCAGCAGAGTTCAGGGGGCTCATTCACCCCTCCACTTT. This encodes CASRVQGAHSPLHF.

The chain links TRBV2 to TRBJ2-7; 7 positions agree with TRBD1. This CDR3 spans 12 amino acids. Trimming at V came to 6 bases and at J to 3 bases, leaving 2 bases not matched to a gene. CDR1 is SNHLY, CDR2 FYNNEI, per germline. CDR3 nucleotide sequence: TGTGCCAGCAGATGGGACAGCTACGAGCAGTACTTC. Protein: CASRWDSYEQYF.

CDR3 in DNA: TGTGCCAGCAGACACATCACCGGGGAGCTGTTTTTT. Translation gives CASRHITGELFF. The V gene is TRBV28, the J gene TRBJ2-2, with no clear D. V dropped 6 bases and J dropped 4 bases, with 6 bases sitting between them. The CDR3 totals 12 residues. Germline CDR1 and CDR2: MDHEN and SYDVKM.